This note documents a single TCR beta chain sequence. Its specificity is not known. This table comes from immunoSEQ multiplex PCR, and its TCRdb copy is limited to in-frame clones, with some not included. Of 60,000 to 75,000 clones in the sample, approximately 85% were seen once. V trimming: 5 bases; J trimming: 1 base; junction bases outside the gene matches: 7. CDR1 is SGHAT and CDR2 is FQNNGV in the germline V gene. The CDR3 is 16 residues long. This sample was taken from a study of Tregs in tolerant kidney transplant recipients. Turning to the study itself: The nonmyeloablative bone marrow transplants came from related graft donors, with transient mixed chimerism.

Regarding the study as a whole: Few patients were studied, so findings need validation in larger groups.

Unstimulated regulatory T cells (CD4+CD25+CD127-), CD4+CD25- non-regulatory cells, CD4 and CD8 cells were FACS-sorted from thawed PBMCs. Thawed PBMCs were rested overnight at 37°C with 200 IU/ml IL-2 before regulatory T cell sorting. This TCR was sampled from a human donor who received a combined kidney and bone marrow transplant. The V gene is TRBV11-2, the J gene TRBJ2-4; the match to TRBD1 covers 8 bases. Source: Tregs from blood, taken before the transplant. The CDR3 protein is CASSPGQGRAKNIQYF. The CDR3 DNA follows: TGTGCCAGCAGCCCCGGACAGGGACGGGCCAAAAACATTCAGTACTTC.